This T cell receptor (beta chain) was identified during a study of shared clonotypes between healthy human individuals. CD45RO-negative cells were positively selected for CCR7, leaving out terminally differentiated effector memory CD45RA+ cells. There are 16 residues in the CDR3. CDR1 and CDR2 (germline): SGHNT, YENEEA. The trim removed 3 bases at V and 7 bases at J, leaving 9 bases unmatched. TCRdb's copy holds only in-frame clones and misses some; the assay was immunoSEQ multiplex PCR. The table records approximately 2,000,000 clones, 93% of them present only once. This sequence originates from a man aged 18 to 29 in good health. Some clones in this sample may be carry-over from other donors' samples. Sequenced: naive CD8+ T cells from PBMCs. V is TRBV11-3 and J is TRBJ2-2, with TRBD1 identical over 9 bases. CDR3 in DNA: TGTGCCAGCAGCTTCACCGGGACAGGGAATGGCGGGGAGCTGTTTTTT. Translation gives CASSFTGTGNGGELFF.